This passage covers 27 T cell receptor beta chains from one sample sequenced in a study of CD8 T cells in ankylosing spondylitis. TCRdb reprocessed the 5' RACE reads with MiXCR, giving one entry per CDR3 protein. The table has about 360,000 distinct CDR3 sequences, roughly 20% seen once; the top ten hold over 10%. Sequenced material: blood, either unsorted or a sorted T cell fraction (not recorded which). The receptors were gathered from a male donor with ankylosing spondylitis or in good health (not recorded which).

The chain joins TRBV29-1 to TRBJ1-1; D unresolved. This CDR3 has 11 residues. Trimming left V 7 bases short and J 3 bases short, with 9 bases between. The germline V gene has CDR1 SQVTM and CDR2 ANQGSEA. The chain's CDR3 is CSGVSDTEAFF. The CDR3 nucleotides read TGCAGCGGGGTTTCGGACACTGAAGCTTTCTTT.

This clonotype was detected a few times. The V call is TRBV4-1, the J call TRBJ1-1, with D tentatively TRBD1 (5 bases). CDR1 is MGHRA and CDR2 is YSYEKL in the germline V gene. The CDR3 covers 15 residues. Trimming pared 5 bases from V and 4 bases from J, leaving 17 bases between. CDR3 amino acids: CASSKGEGASTEAFF. CDR3 bases: TGCGCCAGCAGCAAAGGGGAGGGCGCGAGCACTGAAGCTTTCTTT.

The chain has TRBV3-1 and TRBJ2-7, with D perhaps being TRBD1 or TRBD2 (5 bases each). The V gene lost 0 bases and the J gene lost 0 bases, with 15 bases spanning the gap. Looked up from germline, CDR1 is LGHDT and CDR2 is YNNKEL (reference sequence). CDR3 length: 17 amino acids. CDR3: CASSQEWVGAHSYEQYF. Here the CDR3 DNA reads TGTGCCAGCAGCCAAGAATGGGTCGGGGCTCACTCCTACGAGCAGTACTTC.

This clonotype was counted between two and nine times. This chain links TRBV29-1 with TRBJ2-7; D is perhaps TRBD2 (6 bases). The ends were cut back, 7 bases at V and 0 bases at J, with 13 bases in the middle. Per the germline V gene, CDR1 is SQVTM and CDR2 is ANQGSEA. The CDR3 is 13 amino acids. CDR3 coding DNA: TGCAGCGCCGTAGCGGAAAGCTCCTACGAGCAGTACTTC. Its translation is CSAVAESSYEQYF.

The chain couples TRBV7-8 to TRBJ1-5; TRBD1 agrees at 7 bases. V was clipped by 4 bases and J by 9 bases; unmatched bases: 9. This CDR3 comprises 14 residues. Germline values: CDR1 SGHVS, CDR2 FQNEAQ. The chain's CDR3 is CASSSQGLGWPQHF. In DNA, the CDR3 is TGTGCCAGCAGCTCACAGGGGCTCGGGTGGCCCCAGCATTTT.

At least ten counts were recorded for this clonotype. The chain links TRBV29-1 to TRBJ1-1; D remains unclear. CDR1 is SQVTM, CDR2 ANQGSEA, per germline. Between the trimmed V and J ends, which lost 7 bases and 7 bases, there was a span of 22 bases. The CDR3 is 14 residues long. The CDR3 DNA reads as TGCAGCGCCCACAAAGATGCGGGTTTCAGTGAAGCTTTCTTT. It codes for CSAHKDAGFSEAFF.

The chain joins TRBV15 to TRBJ2-3, with D tentatively TRBD2 (6 bases). The V gene's germline CDR1 is LNHNV and CDR2 YYDKDF (reference sequence). The V end lost 3 bases, the J end lost 4 bases, and 8 bases lay between the germline ends. This CDR3 has 13 amino acids. The chain's CDR3 is CATSSGGSDTQYF. The CDR3 nucleotides are TGTGCCACCAGCAGCGGGGGTTCAGATACGCAGTATTTT.

Worth noting for this clonotype: The junction differs from germline at one of its ends, possibly a read error. V gene TRBV9 combines with J gene TRBJ2-3; possible D gene TRBD2, 7 bases. Germline CDR1 is SGDLS and CDR2 is YYNGEE. The CDR3 is 18 amino acids. DNA of the CDR3: TGTGGCAGCAGCGTAATCGGGGGGCCGGTTCGTGATTCGGATACGCAGTATTTT. Translation gives CGSSVIGGPVRDSDTQYF.

The chain carries TRBV6-1 and TRBJ2-5; D is undetermined. The germline CDR1 and CDR2 sequences are MNHNS and SASEGT. The CDR3 is 14 amino acids. With 2 bases removed from V and 5 bases from J, the gap between germline ends came to 12 bases. The CDR3 nucleotides read TGTGCCAGCAGTGAAAGTCCCGGGCTGGAGACCCAGTACTTC. Translating gives CASSESPGLETQYF.

This chain connects TRBV9 to TRBJ1-2; perhaps TRBD1 as D (5 bases). Germline V gene sequence: CDR1 SGDLS, CDR2 YYNGEE. This CDR3 region has 16 residues. V dropped 3 bases and J dropped 8 bases, with 23 bases sitting between them. DNA of the CDR3: TGTGCCAGCAGCGCTGGGGGGACGGGGACCTATGGAGGCTACACCTTC. Protein: CASSAGGTGTYGGYTF.

The J gene is TRBJ2-5, the V gene TRBV7-7; TRBD2 matches at 9 bases. V dropped 5 bases and J dropped 2; count of bases not matched to a gene: 12. This CDR3 has 17 amino acids. The V gene's germline CDR1 is SSHAT and CDR2 FNYEAQ (reference sequence). The CDR3 loop reads CASSGAGGPSRQETQYF. CDR3 DNA: TGTGCCAGCAGCGGAGCGGGGGGCCCCAGTAGGCAAGAGACCCAGTACTTC. The complete variable domain, with remaining parts taken from reference TRBV7-7 and TRBJ2-5, reads GAGVSQSPRYKVTKRGQDVTLRCDPISSHATLYWYQQALGQGPEFLTYFNYEAQPDKSGLPSDRFSAERPEGSISTLTIQRTEQRDSAMYRCASSGAGGPSRQETQYFGPGTRLLVL.

In this sample, this clonotype turned up a few times. The chain links TRBV3-1 to TRBJ2-2, with no clear D. The CDR3 contains 15 residues. Per the germline V gene, CDR1 is LGHDT and CDR2 is YNNKEL (reference sequence). Trimming took 1 base from V and 6 from J, leaving 12 bases between them. CDR3 DNA: TGTGCCAGCAGCCAAGTTCCCAGGATCGCCGGGGAGCTGTTTTTT. Translated: CASSQVPRIAGELFF. The entire variable domain, with the rest obtained from reference TRBV3-1 and TRBJ2-2, is as follows: DTAVSQTPKYLVTQMGNDKSIKCEQNLGHDTMYWYKQDSKKFLKIMFSYNNKELIINETVPNRFSPKSPDKAHLNLHINSLELGDSAVYFCASSQVPRIAGELFFGEGSRLTVL.

V and J are TRBV12-3 or TRBV12-4 and TRBJ2-1, with D possibly TRBD1 on 6 matching bases. The CDR3 runs 14 residues. V lost 6 bases and J 4 bases, leaving 13 bases between the germline ends. CDR3 sequence: CASSGQWGYNEQFF. CDR3 in DNA: TGTGCCAGCAGCGGACAGTGGGGTTACAATGAGCAGTTCTTC.

This chain uses TRBV13 with TRBJ2-3; TRBD2 matches at 13 bases. Germline V lookup: CDR1 PRHDT, CDR2 FYEKMQ (reference sequence). V was clipped by 5 bases and J by 6 bases; unmatched bases: 11. CDR3 size: 17 residues. The CDR3 reads CASSITSGGAWRDTQYF. DNA for the CDR3: TGTGCCAGCAGCATTACTAGCGGGGGGGCCTGGAGGGATACGCAGTATTTT.

In this sample, this clonotype turned up many times. This chain links TRBV10-3 with TRBJ2-3; perhaps TRBD2 as D (7 bases). The CDR3 runs to 18 residues. V was trimmed by 3 bases and J by 2 bases, leaving 21 bases between them. CDR1 is ENHRY, CDR2 SYGVKD, per germline. CDR3 sequence: CAISETAGALLYTDTQYF. The CDR3 DNA follows: TGTGCCATCAGTGAAACGGCGGGGGCCCTACTATACACAGATACGCAGTATTTT.

This clonotype was found a few times. V is TRBV20-1 and J is TRBJ2-3, with unresolved D. CDR3 length: 12 amino acids. Germline V lookup: CDR1 DFQATT, CDR2 SNEGSKA (reference sequence). The germline V and J ends were trimmed by 8 bases and 6 bases, with 15 bases remaining between them. The chain's CDR3 is CSCPHYGDTQYF. CDR3 DNA sequence: TGCAGTTGTCCCCACTATGGGGATACGCAGTATTTT.

The V call is TRBV2, the J call TRBJ2-7; 9 nucleotides match TRBD1. Germline V gene lookup returns CDR1 SNHLY and CDR2 FYNNEI. The CDR3 has 14 amino acids. Trimming took 10 bases from V and 0 from J; bases not matched to a gene: 7. CDR3 bases: TGTGCCACCGAGGGACAGGGTAGCTCCTACGAGCAGTACTTC. Its protein product is CATEGQGSSYEQYF.

This chain uses TRBV7-6 with TRBJ2-1, with TRBD1 identical over 8 bases. The CDR3 sequence is 14 residues long. V was clipped by 4 bases and J by 6 bases; unmatched bases: 5. Germline V CDR1 and CDR2: SGHVS, FNYEAQ. CDR3 sequence (DNA): TGTGCCAGCAGCTCTGGACAGGGAGTCAATGAGCAGTTCTTC. It codes for CASSSGQGVNEQFF.

The chain carries TRBV6-2 or TRBV6-3 and TRBJ2-2, with a tentative D call TRBD2 (6 bases). V was pared by 5 bases and J by 3 bases, with 19 bases between. CDR3 length: 17 amino acids. The V gene's germline CDR1 is MNHEY and CDR2 SVGEGT. DNA for the CDR3: TGTGCCAGCAGTCGGACTATTGACGGCCGCGACACCGGGGAGCTGTTTTTT. This translates into CASSRTIDGRDTGELFF.

This clonotype was detected ten times or more. The chain links TRBV12-3 or TRBV12-4 to TRBJ2-2; TRBD1 matches at 10 bases. The CDR3 sequence is 15 residues long. Trimming at V came to 3 bases and at J to 6 bases, leaving 4 bases not matched to a gene. Here the CDR3 DNA reads TGTGCCAGCAGTTTGGGACAGGGGACAGCCGGGGAGCTGTTTTTT. Amino acid sequence: CASSLGQGTAGELFF.

In its sample, this clonotype was seen a few times. This sequence joins TRBV20-1 and TRBJ2-7; 7 nucleotides agree with TRBD1. The CDR3 has 16 amino acids. CDR1 DFQATT and CDR2 SNEGSKA come from the germline V gene (reference sequence). V lost 0 bases, J lost 3 bases, and 11 bases stayed unmatched. CDR3 amino acids: CSARDPGTALYYEQYF. CDR3 coding DNA: TGCAGTGCTAGAGATCCGGGGACAGCCCTTTACTACGAGCAGTACTTC.

The gene calls are TRBV9 and TRBJ2-5; the match to TRBD2 covers 8 bases. The germline V gene has CDR1 SGDLS and CDR2 YYNGEE. The CDR3 spans 15 residues. Unmatched junction bases numbered 9, after V lost 4 bases and J lost 4 bases. CDR3 sequence reads: CASSFGTSGGETQYF. CDR3 sequence (DNA): TGTGCCAGCAGCTTCGGAACTAGCGGTGGAGAGACCCAGTACTTC.

A word on this clonotype: This may come from a read error, since a much larger clone is one base off. This chain uses TRBV12-3 or TRBV12-4 with TRBJ2-7, with D uncertain. The CDR3 contains 12 residues. The V gene lost 3 bases and the J gene lost 4 bases, with 7 bases spanning the gap. CDR3 sequence reads: CASSFCRYEQYF. Written as DNA, the CDR3 is TGTGCCAGCAGTTTTTGCAGATACGAGCAGTACTTC.

This chain uses TRBV5-1 with TRBJ2-7; perhaps D is TRBD1 or TRBD2 (5 bases each). V lost 2 bases to trimming and J lost 4 bases, with 25 bases between them. Germline V lookup: CDR1 SGHRS, CDR2 YFSETQ. This CDR3 comprises 18 residues. DNA of the CDR3: TGCGCCAGCAGCTTCGACCCGTACGTAACAGGACTTGGGTACGAGCAGTACTTC. Encoded protein: CASSFDPYVTGLGYEQYF. The full variable domain, rest sourced from reference TRBV5-1 and TRBJ2-7, is KAGVTQTPRYLIKTRGQQVTLSCSPISGHRSVSWYQQTPGQGLQFLFEYFSETQRNKGNFPGRFSGRQFSNSRSEMNVSTLELGDSALYLCASSFDPYVTGLGYEQYFGPGTRLTVT.

Only a few counts were recorded for this clonotype. The V gene is TRBV27, the J gene TRBJ2-1; D remains unclear. CDR1 and CDR2 from the germline V gene are MNHEY and SMNVEV (reference sequence). V lost 5 bases, J lost 7 bases, and 9 bases lay in between. This CDR3 has 12 residues. This CDR3 reads CASSPTINEQFF. The DNA for the CDR3 is TGTGCCAGCAGTCCCACCATAAATGAGCAGTTCTTC.

The sample holds a few counts of this clonotype. The chain is built from TRBV4-2 and TRBJ1-2, with unresolved D. V lost 0 bases and J 5 bases, leaving 16 bases between the germline ends. The CDR3 consists of 16 residues. Germline-derived CDR1 and CDR2 are LGHNA and YNFKEQ. The CDR3: CASSQDTGVEAYGYTF. DNA for the CDR3: TGTGCCAGCAGCCAAGATACTGGAGTGGAGGCGTATGGCTACACCTTC.

The chain employs TRBV28 and TRBJ2-2; 9 bases align to TRBD1. CDR1 and CDR2 from the germline V gene are MDHEN and SYDVKM. The CDR3 contains 16 residues. V lost 2 bases to trimming and J lost 5 bases; unmatched junction nucleotides: 6. The CDR3 sequence is CASSLPWTGETGELFF. The CDR3 DNA sequence: TGTGCCAGCAGTTTACCGTGGACAGGGGAGACCGGGGAGCTGTTTTTT. Variable domain in full (rest from reference TRBV28 and TRBJ2-2): DVKVTQSSRYLVKRTGEKVFLECVQDMDHENMFWYRQDPGLGLRLIYFSYDVKMKEKGDIPEGYSVSREKKERFSLILESASTNQTSMYLCASSLPWTGETGELFFGEGSRLTVL.